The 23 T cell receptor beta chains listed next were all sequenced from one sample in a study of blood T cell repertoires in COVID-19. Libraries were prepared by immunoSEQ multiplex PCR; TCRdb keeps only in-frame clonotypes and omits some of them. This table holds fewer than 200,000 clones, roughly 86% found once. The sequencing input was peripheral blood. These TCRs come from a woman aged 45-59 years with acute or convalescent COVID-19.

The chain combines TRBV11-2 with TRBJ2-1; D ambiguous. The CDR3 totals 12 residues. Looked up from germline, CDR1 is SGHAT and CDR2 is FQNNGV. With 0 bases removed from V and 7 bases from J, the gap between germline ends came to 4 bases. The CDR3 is CASSLDLNEQFF. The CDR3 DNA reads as TGTGCCAGCAGCTTAGATCTGAATGAGCAGTTCTTC. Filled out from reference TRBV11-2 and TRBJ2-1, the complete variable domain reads EAGVAQSPRYKIIEKRQSVAFWCNPISGHATLYWYQQILGQGPKLLIQFQNNGVVDDSQLPKDRFSAERLKGVDSTLKIQPAKLEDSAVYLCASSLDLNEQFFGPGTRLTVL.

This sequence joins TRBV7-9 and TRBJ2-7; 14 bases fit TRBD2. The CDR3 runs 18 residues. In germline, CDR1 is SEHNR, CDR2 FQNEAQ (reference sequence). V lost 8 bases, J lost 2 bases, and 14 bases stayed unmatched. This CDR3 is CASFPWTSGRPRPYEQYF. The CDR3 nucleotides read TGTGCCAGCTTCCCTTGGACTAGCGGGAGGCCCCGCCCCTACGAGCAGTACTTC.

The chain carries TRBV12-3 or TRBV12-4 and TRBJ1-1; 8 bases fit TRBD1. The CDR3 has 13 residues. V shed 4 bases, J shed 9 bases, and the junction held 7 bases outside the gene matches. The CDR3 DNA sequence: TGTGCCAGCAGTTCCACAGGGGGTACTCAAGCTTTCTTT. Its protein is CASSSTGGTQAFF.

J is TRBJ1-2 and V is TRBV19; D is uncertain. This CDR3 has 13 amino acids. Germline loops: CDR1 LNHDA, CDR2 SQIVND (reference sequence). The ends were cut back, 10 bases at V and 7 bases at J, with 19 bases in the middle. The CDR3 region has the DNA TGTGCCATACGGGGTCAGGTAGCGTCTGGCTACACCTTC. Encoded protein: CAIRGQVASGYTF.

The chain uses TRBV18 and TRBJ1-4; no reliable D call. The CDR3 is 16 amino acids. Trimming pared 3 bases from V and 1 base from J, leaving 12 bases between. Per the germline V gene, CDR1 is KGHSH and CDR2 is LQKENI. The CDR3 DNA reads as TGTGCCAGCTCACCCTCTTTGGAGGTAACTAATGAAAAACTGTTTTTT. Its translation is CASSPSLEVTNEKLFF.

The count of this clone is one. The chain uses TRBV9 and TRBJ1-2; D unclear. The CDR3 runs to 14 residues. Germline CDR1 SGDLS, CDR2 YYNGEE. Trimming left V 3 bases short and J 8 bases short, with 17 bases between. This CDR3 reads CASSAFDPTGGYTF. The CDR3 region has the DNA TGTGCCAGCAGCGCCTTCGATCCCACGGGAGGCTACACCTTC.

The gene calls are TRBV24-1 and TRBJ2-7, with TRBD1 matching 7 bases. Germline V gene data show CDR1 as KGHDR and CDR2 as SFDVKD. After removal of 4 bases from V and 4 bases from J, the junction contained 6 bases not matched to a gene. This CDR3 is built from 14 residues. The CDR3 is CATSEARGNYEQYF. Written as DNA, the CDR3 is TGTGCCACCAGTGAGGCCAGGGGGAATTACGAGCAGTACTTC.

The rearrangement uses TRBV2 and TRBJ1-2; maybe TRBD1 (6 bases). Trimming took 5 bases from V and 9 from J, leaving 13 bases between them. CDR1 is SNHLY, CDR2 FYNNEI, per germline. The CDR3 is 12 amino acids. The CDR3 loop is CASSRQVMSYTF. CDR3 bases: TGTGCCAGCAGTCGACAGGTGATGAGCTACACCTTC.

CDR3 in DNA: TGTGCCAGTAGTACTTCCGCCGGGACAGGAGACCAGCCCCAGCATTTT. It encodes CASSTSAGTGDQPQHF. The chain combines TRBV19 with TRBJ1-5; TRBD1 matches at 8 bases. The ends lost 4 bases at V and 7 bases at J; junction bases unmatched: 12. Per the germline V gene, CDR1 is LNHDA and CDR2 is SQIVND (reference sequence). The CDR3 has 16 amino acids.

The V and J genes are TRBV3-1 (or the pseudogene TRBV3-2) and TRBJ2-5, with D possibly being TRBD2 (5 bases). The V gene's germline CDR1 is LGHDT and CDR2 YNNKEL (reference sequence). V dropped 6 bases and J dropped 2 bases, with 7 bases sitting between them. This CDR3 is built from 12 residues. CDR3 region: CASSGGQETQYF. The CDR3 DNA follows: TGTGCCAGCAGTGGAGGTCAAGAGACCCAGTACTTC.

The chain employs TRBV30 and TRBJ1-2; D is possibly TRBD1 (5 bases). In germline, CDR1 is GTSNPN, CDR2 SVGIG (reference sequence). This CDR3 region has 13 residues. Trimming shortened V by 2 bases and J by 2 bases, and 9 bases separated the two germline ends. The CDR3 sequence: CAWSRGSNYGYTF. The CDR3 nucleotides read TGTGCCTGGAGTCGGGGGTCCAACTATGGCTACACCTTC. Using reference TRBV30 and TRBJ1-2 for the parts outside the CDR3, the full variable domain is SQTIHQWPATLVQPVGSPLSLECTVEGTSNPNLYWYRQAAGRGLQLLFYSVGIGQISSEVPQNLSASRPQDRQFILSSKKLLLSDSGFYLCAWSRGSNYGYTFGSGTRLTVV.

The CDR3 region has the DNA TGTGCCAGCAGCTTAGCTCAGGGCGGCTATAGCAATCAGCCCCAGCATTTT. Translation: CASSLAQGGYSNQPQHF. The chain uses TRBV7-8 and TRBJ1-5; TRBD1 might be the D (5 bases). In germline, CDR1 is SGHVS, CDR2 FQNEAQ. The CDR3 loop spans 17 amino acids. The V and J ends lost 0 bases and 0 bases respectively, with 12 bases between them.

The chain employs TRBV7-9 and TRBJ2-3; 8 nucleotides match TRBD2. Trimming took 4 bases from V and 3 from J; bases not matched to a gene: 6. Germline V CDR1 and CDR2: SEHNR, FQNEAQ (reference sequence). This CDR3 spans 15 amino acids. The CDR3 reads CASSWQLAETDTQYF. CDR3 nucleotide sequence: TGTGCCAGCAGCTGGCAACTAGCGGAAACAGATACGCAGTATTTT.

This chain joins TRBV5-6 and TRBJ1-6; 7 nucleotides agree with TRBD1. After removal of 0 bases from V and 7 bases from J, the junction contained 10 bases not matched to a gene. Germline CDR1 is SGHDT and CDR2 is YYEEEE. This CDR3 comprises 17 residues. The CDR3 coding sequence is TGTGCCAGCAGCTTGGTTTTGAGGGACAGAATCAATTCACCCCTCCACTTT. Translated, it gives CASSLVLRDRINSPLHF.

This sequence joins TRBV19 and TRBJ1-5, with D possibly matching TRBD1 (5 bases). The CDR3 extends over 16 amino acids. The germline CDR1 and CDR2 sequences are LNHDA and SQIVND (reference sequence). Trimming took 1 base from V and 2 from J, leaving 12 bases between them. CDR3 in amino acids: CASSIGRVWGNQPQHF. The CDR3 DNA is TGTGCCAGTAGTATAGGCAGGGTATGGGGCAATCAGCCCCAGCATTTT.

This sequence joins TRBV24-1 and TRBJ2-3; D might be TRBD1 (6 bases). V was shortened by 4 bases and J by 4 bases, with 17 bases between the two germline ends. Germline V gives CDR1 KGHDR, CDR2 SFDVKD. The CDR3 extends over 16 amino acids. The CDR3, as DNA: TGTGCCACCAGTGACCAAGGAAAGGGGACACCAGATACGCAGTATTTT. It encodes CATSDQGKGTPDTQYF.

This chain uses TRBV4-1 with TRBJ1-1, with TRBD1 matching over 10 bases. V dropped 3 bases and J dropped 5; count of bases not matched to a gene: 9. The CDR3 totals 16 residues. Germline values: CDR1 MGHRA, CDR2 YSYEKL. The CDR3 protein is CASSQSRDRGSTEAFF. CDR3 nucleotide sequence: TGCGCCAGCAGCCAGTCCCGGGACAGGGGAAGTACTGAAGCTTTCTTT.

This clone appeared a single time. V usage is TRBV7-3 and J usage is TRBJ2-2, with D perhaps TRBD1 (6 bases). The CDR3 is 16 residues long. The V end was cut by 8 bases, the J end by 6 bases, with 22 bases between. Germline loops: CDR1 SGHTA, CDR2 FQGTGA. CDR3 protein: CASGLRAGAQPGELFF. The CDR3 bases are TGTGCCAGCGGGTTAAGGGCAGGGGCCCAACCCGGGGAGCTGTTTTTT.

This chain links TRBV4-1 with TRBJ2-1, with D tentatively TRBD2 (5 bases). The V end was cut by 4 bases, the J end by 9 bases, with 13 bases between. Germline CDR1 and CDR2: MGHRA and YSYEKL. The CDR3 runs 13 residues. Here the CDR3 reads CASSRKLESEQFF. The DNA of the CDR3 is TGCGCCAGCAGCCGGAAACTAGAAAGTGAGCAGTTCTTC.

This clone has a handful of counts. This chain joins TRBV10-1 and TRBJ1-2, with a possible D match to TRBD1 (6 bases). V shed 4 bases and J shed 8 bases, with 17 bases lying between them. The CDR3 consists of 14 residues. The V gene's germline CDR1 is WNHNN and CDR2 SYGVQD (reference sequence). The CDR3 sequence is CASSAQGQKRGYTF. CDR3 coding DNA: TGCGCCAGCAGTGCCCAGGGGCAGAAGCGGGGCTACACCTTC.

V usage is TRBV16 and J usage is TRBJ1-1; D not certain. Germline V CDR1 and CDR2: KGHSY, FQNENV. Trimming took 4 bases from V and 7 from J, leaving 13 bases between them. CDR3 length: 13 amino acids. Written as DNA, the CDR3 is TGTGCCAGCAGCCCGCGGGCGGGTGATGAAGCTTTCTTT. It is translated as CASSPRAGDEAFF.

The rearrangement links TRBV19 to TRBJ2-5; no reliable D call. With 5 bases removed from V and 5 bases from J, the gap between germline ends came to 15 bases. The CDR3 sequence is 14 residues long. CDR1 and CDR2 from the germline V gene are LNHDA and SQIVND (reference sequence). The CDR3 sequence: CASSLGPSGETQYF. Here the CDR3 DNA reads TGTGCCAGTAGTCTCGGCCCCTCCGGGGAGACCCAGTACTTC.

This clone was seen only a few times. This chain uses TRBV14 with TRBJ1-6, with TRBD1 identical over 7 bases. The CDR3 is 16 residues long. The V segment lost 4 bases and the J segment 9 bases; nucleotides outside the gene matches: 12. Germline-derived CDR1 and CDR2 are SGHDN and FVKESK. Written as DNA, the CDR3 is TGTGCCAGCAGCCTTTTCCAGGACAGGCGGGGTTCACCCCTCCACTTT. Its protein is CASSLFQDRRGSPLHF.